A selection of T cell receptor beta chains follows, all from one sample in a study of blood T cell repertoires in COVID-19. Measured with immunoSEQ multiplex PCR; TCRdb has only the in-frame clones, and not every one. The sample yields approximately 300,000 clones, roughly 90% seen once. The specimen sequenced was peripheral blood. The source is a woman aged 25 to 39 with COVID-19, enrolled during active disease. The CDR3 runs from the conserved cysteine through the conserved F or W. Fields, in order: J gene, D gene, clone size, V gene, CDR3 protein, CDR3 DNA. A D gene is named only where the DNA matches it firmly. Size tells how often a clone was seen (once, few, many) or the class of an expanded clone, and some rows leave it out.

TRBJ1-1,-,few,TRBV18,CASSEGNTEAFF,TGTGCCAGCTCGGAGGGGAACACTGAAGCTTTCTTT
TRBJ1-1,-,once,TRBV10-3,CAIKRRVQEPMNTEAFF,TGTGCCATCAAGCGACGTGTACAAGAACCAATGAACACTGAAGCTTTCTTT
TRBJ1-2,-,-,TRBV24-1,CATSPGLPDQGDYGYTF,TGTGCCACCAGTCCAGGGCTCCCGGACCAAGGGGACTATGGCTACACCTTC
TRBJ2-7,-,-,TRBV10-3,CAISVTGPYEQYF,TGTGCCATCAGTGTGACAGGCCCCTACGAGCAGTACTTC
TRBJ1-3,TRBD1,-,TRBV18,CASSQTGGSGNTIYF,TGTGCCAGCTCTCAGACAGGGGGCTCTGGAAACACCATATATTTT
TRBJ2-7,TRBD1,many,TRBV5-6,CASSRPGQGREQYF,TGTGCCAGCAGTCGCCCGGGACAGGGTCGCGAGCAGTACTTC
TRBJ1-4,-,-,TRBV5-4,CASSFGGDEKLFF,TGTGCCAGCAGCTTTGGAGGGGATGAAAAACTGTTTTTT
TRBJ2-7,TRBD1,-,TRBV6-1,CASSEPDRAPYEQYF,TGTGCCAGCAGTGAACCGGACAGGGCTCCCTACGAGCAGTACTTC
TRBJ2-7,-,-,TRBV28,CASSLEGGYEQYF,TGTGCCAGCAGTTTGGAGGGAGGCTACGAGCAGTACTTC
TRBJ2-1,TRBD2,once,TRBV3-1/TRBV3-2,CASSQDLAAQFF,TGTGCCAGCAGCCAAGACCTAGCGGCGCAGTTCTTC
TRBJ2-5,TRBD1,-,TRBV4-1,CASRPDRGAQETQYF,TGCGCCAGCAGGCCGGACAGGGGGGCTCAAGAGACCCAGTACTTC
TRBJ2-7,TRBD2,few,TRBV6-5,CASSPPGLPYEQYF,TGTGCCAGCAGTCCCCCGGGACTACCCTACGAGCAGTACTTC
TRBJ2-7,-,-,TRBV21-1,CARRGDHYEQYF,TGTGCCAGACGGGGGGACCACTACGAGCAGTACTTC
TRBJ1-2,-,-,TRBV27,CASSFSPYYGYTF,TGTGCCAGCAGTTTTTCCCCTTATTATGGCTACACCTTC
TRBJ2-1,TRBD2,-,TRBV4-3,CASSQDRLAAYNEQFF,TGCGCCAGCAGCCAAGATCGGCTAGCGGCCTACAATGAGCAGTTCTTC
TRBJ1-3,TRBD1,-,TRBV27,CASSLAGPGGPGNTIYF,TGTGCCAGCAGTTTAGCAGGCCCAGGGGGGCCTGGAAACACCATATATTTT
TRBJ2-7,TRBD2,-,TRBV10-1,CASEGGAGEQYF,TGCGCCAGCGAAGGTGGAGCGGGAGAGCAGTACTTC
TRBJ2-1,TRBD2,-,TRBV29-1,CSVASGTSNYNEQFF,TGCAGCGTGGCCTCCGGGACTAGTAACTACAATGAGCAGTTCTTC
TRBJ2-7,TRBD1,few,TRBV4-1,CASSQGQGAYEQYF,TGCGCCAGCAGCCAGGGACAGGGGGCGTACGAGCAGTACTTC
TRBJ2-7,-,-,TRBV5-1,CASSLDVGVYEQYF,TGCGCCAGCAGCTTGGACGTGGGAGTCTACGAGCAGTACTTC
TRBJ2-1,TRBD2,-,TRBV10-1,CASSERLAGGPFNEQFF,TGCGCCAGCAGTGAGAGGCTAGCGGGAGGGCCTTTCAATGAGCAGTTCTTC
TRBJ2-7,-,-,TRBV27,CATLGLQGEQYF,TGTGCCACCCTTGGGCTGCAAGGCGAGCAGTACTTC
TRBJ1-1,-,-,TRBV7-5,CARRGPYLNTEAFF,TGTGCCAGAAGGGGGCCTTACCTGAACACTGAAGCTTTCTTT
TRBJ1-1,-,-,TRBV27,CASSLRGGNTEAFF,TGTGCCAGCAGTCTCAGGGGTGGGAACACTGAAGCTTTCTTT
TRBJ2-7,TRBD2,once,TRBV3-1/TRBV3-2,CASSQAGLAGGGYEQYF,TGTGCCAGCAGCCAAGCCGGACTAGCGGGAGGGGGCTACGAGCAGTACTTC
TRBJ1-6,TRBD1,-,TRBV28,CASSPHYRTGRSPLHF,TGTGCCAGCAGTCCCCATTATAGGACAGGGAGATCACCCCTCCACTTT
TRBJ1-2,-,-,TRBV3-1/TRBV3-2,CASSHGGGGYTF,TGTGCCAGCAGCCATGGGGGGGGCGGCTACACCTTC
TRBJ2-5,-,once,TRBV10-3,CATGGTQETQYF,TGTGCCACCGGAGGAACCCAAGAGACCCAGTACTTC
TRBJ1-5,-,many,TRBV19,CASSIGGGFTQPQHF,TGTGCCAGTAGTATAGGTGGGGGGTTTACTCAGCCCCAGCATTTT
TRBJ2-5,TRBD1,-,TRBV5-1,CASTPGTGGETQYF,TGCGCCAGCACCCCCGGGACAGGGGGGGAGACCCAGTACTTC
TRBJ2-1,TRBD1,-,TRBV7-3,CASSSGQGAYNEQFF,TGTGCCAGCAGCTCGGGACAGGGAGCCTACAATGAGCAGTTCTTC
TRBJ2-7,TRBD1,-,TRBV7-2,CASRLDRSSYEQYF,TGTGCCAGCAGGTTGGACAGGAGCTCCTACGAGCAGTACTTC
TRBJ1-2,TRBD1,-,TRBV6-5,CASSYSRDRGYGYTF,TGTGCCAGCAGTTACTCTAGGGACAGGGGGTATGGCTACACCTTC
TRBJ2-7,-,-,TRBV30,CAWSPRYAQYF,TGTGCCTGGAGTCCTCGCTACGCGCAGTACTTC
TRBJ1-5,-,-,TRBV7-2,CASSTQNNQPQHF,TGTGCCAGCAGCACCCAGAACAATCAGCCCCAGCATTTT
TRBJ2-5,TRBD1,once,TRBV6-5,CASRPPGQPQETQYF,TGTGCCAGCAGACCCCCGGGACAGCCTCAAGAGACCCAGTACTTC
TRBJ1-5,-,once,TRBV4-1,CASSQYAGSNQPQHF,TGCGCCAGCAGCCAATACGCAGGGAGCAATCAGCCCCAGCATTTT
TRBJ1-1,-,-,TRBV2,CASSERAGNTEAFF,TGTGCCAGCAGTGAACGGGCGGGGAACACTGAAGCTTTCTTT